This entry describes one T cell receptor (beta chain). This sample is part of a study of Tregs in tolerant kidney transplant recipients. The germline V and J ends were trimmed by 2 bases and 8 bases, with 11 bases remaining between them. The CDR3 totals 13 residues. Per the germline V gene, CDR1 is MNHNY and CDR2 is SVGAGI (reference sequence). The nonmyeloablative bone marrow transplants came from related graft donors, with transient mixed chimerism. Clones were read by immunoSEQ multiplex PCR, and TCRdb kept only the in-frame ones, dropping some. Among tens of thousands of clones, around 87% were seen once, and the ten largest hold 3.8%.

This chain connects TRBV6-6 to TRBJ2-3, with D uncertain. This sample comprised CD4+ T cells from blood (PBMCs), obtained 6 months after the transplant. The origin of this receptor is a human patient who received a combined kidney and bone marrow transplant. The graft donor may have given rise to some T cells. CDR3 in amino acids: CASSYRGQRTQYF. The CDR3, as DNA: TGTGCCAGCAGTTACCGCGGTCAGCGTACGCAGTATTTT.